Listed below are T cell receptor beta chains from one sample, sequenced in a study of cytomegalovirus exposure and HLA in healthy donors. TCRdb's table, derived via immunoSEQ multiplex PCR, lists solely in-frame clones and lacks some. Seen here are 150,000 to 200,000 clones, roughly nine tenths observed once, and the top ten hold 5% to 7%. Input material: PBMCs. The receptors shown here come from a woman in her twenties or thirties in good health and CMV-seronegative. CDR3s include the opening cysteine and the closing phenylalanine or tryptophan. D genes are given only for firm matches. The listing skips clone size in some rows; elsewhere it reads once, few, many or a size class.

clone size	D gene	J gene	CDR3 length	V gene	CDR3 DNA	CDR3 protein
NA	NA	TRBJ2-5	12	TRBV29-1	TGCAGCGTTGTCGGAAACCAAGAGACCCAGTACTTC	CSVVGNQETQYF
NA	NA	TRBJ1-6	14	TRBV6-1	TGTGCCAGCAGTGAGGGGCCGGGTAATTCACCCCTCCACTTT	CASSEGPGNSPLHF
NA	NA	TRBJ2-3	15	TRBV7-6	TGTGCCAGCAGCTTAGGGTCCTATACAACAGATACGCAGTATTTT	CASSLGSYTTDTQYF
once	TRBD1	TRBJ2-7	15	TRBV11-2	TGTGCCAGCAGCTTAGGGCCGGGACAGGGTCGCGAGCAGTACTTC	CASSLGPGQGREQYF
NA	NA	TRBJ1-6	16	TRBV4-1	TGCGCCAGCAGCCACCAACCCGGGACTCGGGATTCACCCCTCCACTTT	CASSHQPGTRDSPLHF
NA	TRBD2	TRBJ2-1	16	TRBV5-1	TGCGCCAGCAGCTTGGCGAGGACTAGCGGGAGCCATGAGCAGTTCTTC	CASSLARTSGSHEQFF
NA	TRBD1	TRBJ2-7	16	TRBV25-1	TGTGCCAGCAGTGAATGGGGACAGGGAGGCTCCTACGAGCAGTACTTC	CASSEWGQGGSYEQYF
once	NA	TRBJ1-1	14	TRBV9	TGTGCCAGCAGCGCAGAAGGGGGAAGGGGTGAAGCTTTCTTT	CASSAEGGRGEAFF
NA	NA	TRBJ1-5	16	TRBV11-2	TGTGCCAGCAGCTTAGGATTGGGCAGTCCCAATCAGCCCCAGCATTTT	CASSLGLGSPNQPQHF
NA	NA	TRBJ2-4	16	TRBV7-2	TGTGCCAGCAGCAATGACGGGGTTTTGGCCAAAAACATTCAGTACTTC	CASSNDGVLAKNIQYF
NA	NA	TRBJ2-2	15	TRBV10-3	TGTGCCATCAGTGAGTCGACCCCTTACGCCGGGGAGCTGTTTTTT	CAISESTPYAGELFF
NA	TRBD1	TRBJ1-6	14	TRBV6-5	TGTGCCAGCACCCCGGGACAGGAGCATTCACCCCTCCACTTT	CASTPGQEHSPLHF
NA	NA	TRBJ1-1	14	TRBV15	TGTGCCACCAGCAGAGAAGCGGGGGACACTGAAGCTTTCTTT	CATSREAGDTEAFF
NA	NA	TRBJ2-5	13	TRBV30	TGTGCCTGGAGTACCCAAGGGGGGGAGACCCAGTACTTC	CAWSTQGGETQYF
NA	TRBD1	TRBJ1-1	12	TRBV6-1	TGTGCCAGCAGTCCCAGGGGGCTGGGAGCTTTCTTT	CASSPRGLGAFF
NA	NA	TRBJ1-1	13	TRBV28	TGTGCCAGCAGCCAGGGGCCCGGCCCTGAAGCTTTCTTT	CASSQGPGPEAFF
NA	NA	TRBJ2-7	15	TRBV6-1	TGTGCCAGCAGTGATGAGCCCAGCGGCTCCTACGAGCAGTACTTC	CASSDEPSGSYEQYF
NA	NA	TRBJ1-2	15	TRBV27	TGTGCCACCCTTTCGGTGGCAGAAGTTAACTATGGCTACACCTTC	CATLSVAEVNYGYTF
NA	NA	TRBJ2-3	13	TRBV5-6	TGTGCCAGCAGGCGGGACAGCACAGATACGCAGTATTTT	CASRRDSTDTQYF
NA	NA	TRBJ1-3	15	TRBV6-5	TGTGCCAGCAGTTACTCCCAGGGGAACGGAAACACCATATATTTT	CASSYSQGNGNTIYF
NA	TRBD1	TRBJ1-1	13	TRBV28	TGTGCCAGCAGTACGCAGGGGGGCACTGAAGCTTTCTTT	CASSTQGGTEAFF
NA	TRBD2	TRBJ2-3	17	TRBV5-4	TGTGCCAGCAGATCTGGGACTAGCGGGAGGGCCACAGATACGCAGTATTTT	CASRSGTSGRATDTQYF
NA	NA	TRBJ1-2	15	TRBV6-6	TGTGCCAGCAGTCGACCAGGACAGTTCTTCTCCGGCTACACCTTC	CASSRPGQFFSGYTF
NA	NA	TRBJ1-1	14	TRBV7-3	TGTGCCAGCAGCTTGAGCGGGGGCCACACTGAAGCTTTCTTT	CASSLSGGHTEAFF
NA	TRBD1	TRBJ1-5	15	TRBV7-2	TGTGCCAGCAGCTATGGACAGGGAACTAATCAGCCCCAGCATTTT	CASSYGQGTNQPQHF
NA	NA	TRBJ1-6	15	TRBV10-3	TGTGCCATCAGTGAGTCAAGACAAGATGACTCACCCCTCCACTTT	CAISESRQDDSPLHF
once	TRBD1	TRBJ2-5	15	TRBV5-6	TGTGCCAGCAGCACAGACAGGGGGCGCAGAGAGACCCAGTACTTC	CASSTDRGRRETQYF
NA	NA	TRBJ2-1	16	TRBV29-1	TGCAGCGTTGAAGATCTGATGGCGGGTTGGGGATCCGAGCAGTTCTTC	CSVEDLMAGWGSEQFF
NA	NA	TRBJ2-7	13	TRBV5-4	TGTGCCAGCAGCTTTTCCCACTCCTACGAGCAGTACTTC	CASSFSHSYEQYF
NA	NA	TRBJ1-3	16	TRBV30	TGTGCCTGGAGTCCCACCCGTGGCGATTATGGAAACACCATATATTTT	CAWSPTRGDYGNTIYF
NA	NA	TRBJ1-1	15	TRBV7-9	TGTGCCAGCAGCTTAGGTCCCGGGACACCCGTTGAAGCTTTCTTT	CASSLGPGTPVEAFF
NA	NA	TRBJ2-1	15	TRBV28	TGTGCCAGCAGTTTACGGATGGGGGAGATTTCTGAGCAGTTCTTC	CASSLRMGEISEQFF
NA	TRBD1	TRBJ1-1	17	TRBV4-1	TGCGCCAGCAGCCAAACCGGGACAGGGGGTCCCAACACTGAAGCTTTCTTT	CASSQTGTGGPNTEAFF
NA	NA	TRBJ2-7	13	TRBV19	TGTGCCAGTAGCACCGGAGAGGGGCGCGAGCAGTACTTC	CASSTGEGREQYF
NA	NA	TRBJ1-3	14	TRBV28	TGTGCCAGCAATAGCGGCAGGATGGGAAACACCATATATTTT	CASNSGRMGNTIYF
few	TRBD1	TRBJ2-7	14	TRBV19	TGTGCCAGTAGCCACCGGGACAGGTTTGGCGAGCAGTACTTC	CASSHRDRFGEQYF
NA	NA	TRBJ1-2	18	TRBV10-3	TGTGCCATCAGTGAGCCCTCCGGATTAAGTAAGCGCCTCTATGGCTACACCTTC	CAISEPSGLSKRLYGYTF
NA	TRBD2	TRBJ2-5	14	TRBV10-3	TGTGCCATCAGGGGGGAGGGCGGTAGAGAGACCCAGTACTTC	CAIRGEGGRETQYF
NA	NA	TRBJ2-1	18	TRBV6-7	TGTGCCAGCAGTTACTTTGTACCCGGGACGGGACGACGCAATGAGCAGTTCTTC	CASSYFVPGTGRRNEQFF
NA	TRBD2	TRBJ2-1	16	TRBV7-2	TGTGCCAGCAGCTACGGTAGCGGGGGGTCAGACAATGAGCAGTTCTTC	CASSYGSGGSDNEQFF
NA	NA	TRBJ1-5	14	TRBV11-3	TGTGCCAGCAGCTTAGCCCGCAGGGGTCAGCCCCAGCATTTT	CASSLARRGQPQHF
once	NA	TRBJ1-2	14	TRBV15	TGTGCCACCAGCAGAGATCTAGGGGTCTATGGCTACACCTTC	CATSRDLGVYGYTF
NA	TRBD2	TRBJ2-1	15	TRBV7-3	TGTGCCAGCAGCTTAAGTACTAGCGGGAGGGTTGAGCAGTTCTTC	CASSLSTSGRVEQFF
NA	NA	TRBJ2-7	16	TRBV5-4	TGTGCCAGCAGCCCCAGAAGTACGCGGGACTTCTACGAGCAGTACTTC	CASSPRSTRDFYEQYF
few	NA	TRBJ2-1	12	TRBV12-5	TGTGCTAGTGGTTTGGCAAAGGTAGAGCAGTTCTTC	CASGLAKVEQFF
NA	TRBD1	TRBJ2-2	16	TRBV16	TGTGCCAGCAGCCAATCACAGGGGACGGGCACCGGGGAGCTGTTTTTT	CASSQSQGTGTGELFF
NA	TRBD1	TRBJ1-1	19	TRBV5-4	TGTGCCAGCAGTCCTAAAACACCGGGACAGGGGTACTTTGGCACTGAAGCTTTCTTT	CASSPKTPGQGYFGTEAFF